The rows below give T cell receptor beta chains drawn from one sample of a study of blood T cell repertoires in COVID-19. Libraries were prepared by immunoSEQ multiplex PCR; TCRdb keeps only in-frame clonotypes and omits some of them. Here the sample spans approximately 300,000 clones, about 89% being singletons. Sequencing was carried out using PBMCs or T cells enriched from blood (not recorded which). The receptors stem from a woman in her late teens or twenties who had recovered from COVID-19. CDR3s leave out the opening cysteine and the closing phenylalanine or tryptophan.

>TRBJ2-1|13|TRBV19
ASSPRDSSYNEQF
>TRBJ2-3|12|TRBV18
ATQTSGGADTQY
>TRBJ1-3|15|TRBV5-1
ASSLVIQGESGNTIY
>TRBJ1-5|13|TRBV6-1
ASSDGTGIGQPQH
>TRBJ2-5|14|TRBV13
ASRLALAGAQETQY
>TRBJ1-2|10|TRBV28
ASSPGGYGYT
>TRBJ1-1|13|TRBV2
ASPPQSTGNTEAF
>TRBJ2-7|13|TRBV27
ASSSPGQASYEQY
>TRBJ2-4|13|TRBV19
ASHPGGEAKNIQY
>TRBJ2-1|14|TRBV14
ASSKALAGFNNEQF
>TRBJ1-1|15|TRBV5-6
ASSLLRTGGPNTEAF
>TRBJ1-5|12|TRBV27
ASSSDRGGQPQH
>TRBJ2-1|10|TRBV7-9
ASSSGRGEQF
>TRBJ2-1|11|TRBV5-8
ASSEGGDWEQF
>TRBJ1-5|12|TRBV25-1
ASSGTGGYQPQH
>TRBJ1-2|15|TRBV4-3
ASSQGKPGQLGGGYT
>TRBJ1-6|15|TRBV9
ASSVDQGAVGGSPLH
>TRBJ1-4|13|TRBV6-2/TRBV6-3
ASSTRDRTNEKLF
>TRBJ2-5|12|TRBV7-2
ASSKTGLQETQY
>TRBJ2-5|11|TRBV6-2/TRBV6-3
ASSYVPSETQY
>TRBJ2-7|11|TRBV14
ASSRQGTYEQY
>TRBJ2-2|15|TRBV27
ASSLKVDSWNTGELF
>TRBJ1-1|11|TRBV29-1
SVEGGGIVEAF
>TRBJ1-2|14|TRBV11-3
ASSFLSYRESYGYT
>TRBJ1-5|12|TRBV12-5
ASGLLTGHQPQH
>TRBJ2-1|13|TRBV5-1
ASSLRTSGYNEQF
>TRBJ1-6|15|TRBV11-2
ASSSGTGVAYNSPLH
>TRBJ1-5|13|TRBV28
ASSLDRGGNQPQH
>TRBJ2-1|11|TRBV7-2
ASSPGLAGGVF
>TRBJ1-6|14|TRBV28
ASRAKRTLDNSPLH
>TRBJ2-2|17|TRBV28
ASSLLPGAPSRNTGELF
>TRBJ1-1|14|TRBV4-1
ASSQDDRGWQTEAF
>TRBJ2-2|14|TRBV28
ASRPRGTRNTGELF
>TRBJ2-1|9|TRBV6-5
ASRSGAEQF
>TRBJ1-5|17|TRBV19
ASSIGPLTGVASNQPQH
>TRBJ1-6|12|TRBV25-1
ASSETGDGSPLH
>TRBJ2-3|14|TRBV5-1
ASSFDGSARPDTQY
>TRBJ1-2|11|TRBV28
ASSQTGGYGYT
>TRBJ2-7|14|TRBV27
ASSLRIGAGDYEQY